The 11 T cell receptor beta chains in this list originate from one sample, sequenced in a study of blood T cell repertoires in COVID-19 (dated by TCRdb to about 2020). The library was generated by the immunoSEQ multiplex PCR assay. What TCRdb holds here is the immuneACCESS table cut down to in-frame rearrangements. Part of the clones is not present; checked against another copy, under half of the missing clones reflect an unresolved V gene, and the others are unexplained. The sample has some 150,000 clones on record, roughly 82% of them singletons. Of the sample, around 5% is held by the ten largest clones. Sequences were obtained from peripheral blood. Receptors were obtained from a human donor in a cohort sampled during active COVID-19.

V and J are TRBV9 and TRBJ1-4, with D possibly being TRBD1 (6 bases). The CDR3 extends over 15 amino acids. Trimming removed 4 bases from V and 0 bases from J, with 10 bases in between. CDR1 SGDLS and CDR2 YYNGEE come from the germline V gene. In DNA form, the CDR3 reads TGTGCCAGCAGCCAGGGGCCCGCAACTAATGAAAAACTGTTTTTT. Its protein is CASSQGPATNEKLFF.

The chain couples TRBV6-5 to TRBJ1-2; unclear D gene. Per the germline V gene, CDR1 is MNHEY and CDR2 is SVGAGI. The ends were cut back, 2 bases at V and 2 bases at J, with 6 bases in the middle. This CDR3 has 13 residues. This chain's CDR3 is CASSYEGNYGYTF. Written as DNA, the CDR3 is TGTGCCAGCAGTTACGAGGGAAACTATGGCTACACCTTC.

This chain uses TRBV4-1 with TRBJ2-1; no clear D gene. V lost 1 base and J 8 bases, leaving 21 bases between the germline ends. CDR1 is MGHRA and CDR2 is YSYEKL in the germline V gene. The CDR3 covers 17 residues. The CDR3 loop is CASSQGGNLLQSDEQFF. The CDR3 DNA reads TGCGCCAGCAGCCAAGGAGGAAACTTATTACAATCGGATGAGCAGTTCTTC.

This clone was picked up a small number of times. The chain couples TRBV27 to TRBJ2-3, with 7 positions matching TRBD1. Trimming cost V 1 base and J 5 bases; bases outside gene matches: 6. Germline lookup yields CDR1 MNHEY and CDR2 SMNVEV (reference sequence). This CDR3 has 15 residues. The CDR3 spells CASSLWDSNIDTQYF. The CDR3 bases are TGTGCCAGCAGTTTATGGGACAGTAATATAGATACGCAGTATTTT.

This clone was seen a few times. The chain links TRBV3-1 (or the pseudogene TRBV3-2) to TRBJ2-1; weak D call: TRBD1 (5 bases). This CDR3 contains 12 residues. Trimming removed 8 bases from V and 7 bases from J, with 12 bases in between. Germline V gene sequence: CDR1 LGHDT, CDR2 YNNKEL (reference sequence). The CDR3 DNA follows: TGTGCCAGCGCAAGGGGCCCGAATGAGCAGTTCTTC. Amino acid sequence: CASARGPNEQFF.

A few counts support this clone. The CDR3 DNA follows: TGTGCCAGCAGCTTAGCGGGGAGAAACTATGGCTACACCTTC. Protein product: CASSLAGRNYGYTF. The V gene is TRBV7-9, the J gene TRBJ1-2, with D uncertain. CDR1 is SEHNR and CDR2 is FQNEAQ in the germline V gene (reference sequence). The CDR3 is 14 amino acids. Trimming took 0 bases from V and 2 from J, leaving 7 bases between them.

The chain recombines TRBV3-1 (or the pseudogene TRBV3-2) with TRBJ2-1; the match to TRBD2 covers 9 bases. The V gene end was trimmed by 5 bases and the J gene end by 7 bases; junction bases not matched to a gene: 9. In germline, CDR1 is LGHDT, CDR2 YNNKEL (reference sequence). The CDR3 has 15 residues. CDR3 coding DNA: TGTGCCAGCAGCGCCACAGCGGGAGGTCGGAATGAGCAGTTCTTC. Protein: CASSATAGGRNEQFF.

V usage is TRBV9 and J usage is TRBJ1-2; D may be TRBD1 (5 bases). Between the trimmed V and J ends, which lost 0 bases and 2 bases, there was a span of 11 bases. Germline CDR1 is SGDLS and CDR2 is YYNGEE. The CDR3 contains 15 residues. DNA of the CDR3: TGTGCCAGCAGCGTAGCAGGGACTTACAACTATGGCTACACCTTC. It translates to CASSVAGTYNYGYTF.

The rearrangement uses TRBV3-1 (or the pseudogene TRBV3-2) and TRBJ2-7, with 8 positions matching TRBD2. Unmatched junction bases numbered 4, after V lost 5 bases and J lost 7 bases. This CDR3 is 12 amino acids long. Looked up from germline, CDR1 is LGHDT and CDR2 is YNNKEL (reference sequence). The CDR3 loop is CASSSTGGEQYF. CDR3 bases: TGTGCCAGCAGCTCCACGGGGGGGGAGCAGTACTTC.

The chain joins TRBV5-1 to TRBJ2-1, with 8 bases matching TRBD1. This CDR3 comprises 16 residues. Trimming took 0 bases from V and 6 from J; bases not matched to a gene: 8. From germline, CDR1 is SGHRS and CDR2 YFSETQ. The CDR3: CASSLDPGGLINEQFF. The CDR3 nucleotides are TGCGCCAGCAGCTTGGACCCAGGGGGCTTGATCAATGAGCAGTTCTTC.

The chain has TRBV28 and TRBJ1-2, with D perhaps TRBD1 (6 bases). This CDR3 is 13 amino acids long. Germline CDR1 MDHEN, CDR2 SYDVKM. V shed 6 bases and J shed 4 bases, with 12 bases lying between them. CDR3 DNA sequence: TGTGCCAGCAGGCGGACAGCGGTCTATGGCTACACCTTC. Its protein is CASRRTAVYGYTF.